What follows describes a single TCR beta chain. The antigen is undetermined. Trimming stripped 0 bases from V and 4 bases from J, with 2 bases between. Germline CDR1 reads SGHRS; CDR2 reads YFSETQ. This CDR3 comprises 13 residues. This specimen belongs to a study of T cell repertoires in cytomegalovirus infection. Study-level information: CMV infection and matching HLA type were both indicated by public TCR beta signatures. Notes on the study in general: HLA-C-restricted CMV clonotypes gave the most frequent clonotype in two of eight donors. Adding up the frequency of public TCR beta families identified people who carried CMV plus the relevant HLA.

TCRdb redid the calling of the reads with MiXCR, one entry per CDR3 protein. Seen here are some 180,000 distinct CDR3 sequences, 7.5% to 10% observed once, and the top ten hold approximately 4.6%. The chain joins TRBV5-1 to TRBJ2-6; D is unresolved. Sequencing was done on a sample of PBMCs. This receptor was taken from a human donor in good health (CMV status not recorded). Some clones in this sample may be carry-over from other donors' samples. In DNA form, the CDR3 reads TGCGCCAGCAGCTTGGAAGGGGCCAACGTCCTGACTTTC. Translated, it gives CASSLEGANVLTF.